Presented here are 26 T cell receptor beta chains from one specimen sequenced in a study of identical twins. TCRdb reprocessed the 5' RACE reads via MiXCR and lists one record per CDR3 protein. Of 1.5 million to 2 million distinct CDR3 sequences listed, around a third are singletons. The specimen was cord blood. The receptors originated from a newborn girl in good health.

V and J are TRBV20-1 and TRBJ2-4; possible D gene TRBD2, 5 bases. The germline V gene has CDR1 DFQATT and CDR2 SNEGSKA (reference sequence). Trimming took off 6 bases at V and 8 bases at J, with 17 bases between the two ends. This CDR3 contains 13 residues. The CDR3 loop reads CSAPGSLRDIQYF. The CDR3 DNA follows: TGCAGTGCACCCGGGTCCCTGAGGGACATTCAGTACTTC.

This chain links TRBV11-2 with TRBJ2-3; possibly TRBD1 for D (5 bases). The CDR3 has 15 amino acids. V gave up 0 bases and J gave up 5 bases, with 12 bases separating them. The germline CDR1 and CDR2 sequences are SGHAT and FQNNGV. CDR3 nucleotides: TGTGCCAGCAGCTTAGATCTACAAGGGGTAGATACGCAGTATTTT. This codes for CASSLDLQGVDTQYF.

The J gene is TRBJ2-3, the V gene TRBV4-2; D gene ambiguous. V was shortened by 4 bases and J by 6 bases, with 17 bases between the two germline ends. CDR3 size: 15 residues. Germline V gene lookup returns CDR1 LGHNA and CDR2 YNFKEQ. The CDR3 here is CASSPPPEKADTQYF. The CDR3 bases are TGTGCCAGCAGCCCCCCCCCAGAGAAAGCGGATACGCAGTATTTT.

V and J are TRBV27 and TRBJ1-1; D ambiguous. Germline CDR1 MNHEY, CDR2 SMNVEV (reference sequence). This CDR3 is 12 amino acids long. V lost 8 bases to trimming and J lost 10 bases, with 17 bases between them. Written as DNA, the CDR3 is TGTGCCAGCTTCACCGGAGGGAGGGTAGCTTTCTTT. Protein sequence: CASFTGGRVAFF.

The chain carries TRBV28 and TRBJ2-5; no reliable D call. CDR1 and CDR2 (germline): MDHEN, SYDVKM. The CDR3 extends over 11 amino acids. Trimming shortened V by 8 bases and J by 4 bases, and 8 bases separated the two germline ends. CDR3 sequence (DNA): TGTGCCAGCCGCAAGTTAGAGACCCAGTACTTC. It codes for CASRKLETQYF.

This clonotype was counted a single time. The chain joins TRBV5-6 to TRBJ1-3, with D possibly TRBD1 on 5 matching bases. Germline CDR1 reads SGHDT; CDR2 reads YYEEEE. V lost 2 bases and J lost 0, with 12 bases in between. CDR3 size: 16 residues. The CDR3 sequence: CASSLLMGLSGNTIYF. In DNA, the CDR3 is TGTGCCAGCAGCTTATTAATGGGACTCTCTGGAAACACCATATATTTT.

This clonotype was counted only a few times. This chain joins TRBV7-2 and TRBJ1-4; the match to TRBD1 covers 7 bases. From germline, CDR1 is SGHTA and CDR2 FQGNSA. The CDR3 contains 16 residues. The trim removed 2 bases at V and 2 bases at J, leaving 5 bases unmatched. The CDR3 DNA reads TGTGCCAGCAGCTTACAGGGGGGAAGGACTAATGAAAAACTGTTTTTT. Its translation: CASSLQGGRTNEKLFF.

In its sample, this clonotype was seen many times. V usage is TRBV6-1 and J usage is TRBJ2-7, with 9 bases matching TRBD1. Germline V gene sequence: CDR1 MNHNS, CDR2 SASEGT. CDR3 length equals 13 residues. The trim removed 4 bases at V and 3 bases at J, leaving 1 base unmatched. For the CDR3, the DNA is TGTGCCAGCAGTGTGACAGGGGGCTACGAGCAGTACTTC. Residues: CASSVTGGYEQYF.

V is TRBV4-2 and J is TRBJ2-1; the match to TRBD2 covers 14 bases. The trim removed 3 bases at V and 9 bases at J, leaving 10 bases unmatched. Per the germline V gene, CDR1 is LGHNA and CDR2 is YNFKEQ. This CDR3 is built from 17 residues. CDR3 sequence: CASSQVGTSGSKSEQFF. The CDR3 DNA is TGTGCCAGCAGCCAGGTTGGGACTAGCGGGAGTAAAAGTGAGCAGTTCTTC.

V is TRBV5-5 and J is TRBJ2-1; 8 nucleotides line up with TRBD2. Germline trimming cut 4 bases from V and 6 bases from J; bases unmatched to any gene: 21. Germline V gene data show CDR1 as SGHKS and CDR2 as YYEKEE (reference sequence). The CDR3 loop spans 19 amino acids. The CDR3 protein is CASSPQATAGTSRRNEQFF. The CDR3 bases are TGTGCCAGCAGCCCCCAAGCCACAGCCGGGACTAGTCGGCGCAATGAGCAGTTCTTC.

The CDR3: CASTPRGRGSDTQYF. The CDR3 nucleotides are TGTGCCAGCACCCCAAGGGGGAGGGGGTCAGATACGCAGTATTTT. This rearrangement joins TRBV25-1 to TRBJ2-3, with D perhaps TRBD2 (7 bases). Germline V lookup: CDR1 MGHDK, CDR2 SYGVNS. This CDR3 spans 15 amino acids. V gave up 7 bases and J gave up 4 bases, with 18 bases separating them.

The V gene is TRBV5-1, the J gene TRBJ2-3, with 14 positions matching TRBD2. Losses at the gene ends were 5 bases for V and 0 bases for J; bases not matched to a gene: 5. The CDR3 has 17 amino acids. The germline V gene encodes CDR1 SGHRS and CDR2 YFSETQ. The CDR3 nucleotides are TGCGCCAGCAGACGGACTAGCGGGAGGACTAGCACAGATACGCAGTATTTT. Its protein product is CASRRTSGRTSTDTQYF. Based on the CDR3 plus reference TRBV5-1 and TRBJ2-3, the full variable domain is KAGVTQTPRYLIKTRGQQVTLSCSPISGHRSVSWYQQTPGQGLQFLFEYFSETQRNKGNFPGRFSGRQFSNSRSEMNVSTLELGDSALYLCASRRTSGRTSTDTQYFGPGTRLTVL.

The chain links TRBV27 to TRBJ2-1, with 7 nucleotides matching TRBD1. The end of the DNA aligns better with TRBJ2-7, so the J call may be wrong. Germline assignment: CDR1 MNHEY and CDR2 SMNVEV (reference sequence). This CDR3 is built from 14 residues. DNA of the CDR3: TGTGCCAGCGCCGACAGGGCGTCCTACAATGAGCAGTACTTC. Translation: CASADRASYNEQYF.

CDR3 loop: CASSLKTGSGAFF. In DNA, the CDR3 is TGTGCCAGCAGCTTAAAAACAGGGTCGGGAGCTTTCTTT. The chain employs TRBV7-6 and TRBJ1-1; possible D gene TRBD1, 6 bases. CDR1 is SGHVS, CDR2 FNYEAQ, per germline. The CDR3 runs to 13 residues. Trimming shortened V by 2 bases and J by 10 bases, and 14 bases separated the two germline ends.

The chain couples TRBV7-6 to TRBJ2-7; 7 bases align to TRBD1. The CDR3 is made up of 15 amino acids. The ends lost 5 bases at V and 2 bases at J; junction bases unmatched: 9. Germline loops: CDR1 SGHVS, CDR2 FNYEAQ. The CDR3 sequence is CASSATLGQPYEQYF. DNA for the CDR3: TGTGCCAGCAGCGCTACCCTGGGACAGCCCTACGAGCAGTACTTC.

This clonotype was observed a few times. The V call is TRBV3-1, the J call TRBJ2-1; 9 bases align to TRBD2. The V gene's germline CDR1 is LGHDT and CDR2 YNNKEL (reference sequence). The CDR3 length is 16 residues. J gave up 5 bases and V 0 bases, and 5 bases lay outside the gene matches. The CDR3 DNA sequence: TGTGCCAGCAGCCAAGATGAAGGCGGGGGGGACAATGAGCAGTTCTTC. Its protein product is CASSQDEGGGDNEQFF.

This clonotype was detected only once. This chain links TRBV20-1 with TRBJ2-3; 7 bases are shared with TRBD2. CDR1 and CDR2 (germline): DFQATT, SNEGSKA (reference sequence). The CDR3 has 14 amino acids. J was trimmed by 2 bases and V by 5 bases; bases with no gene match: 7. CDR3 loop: CSACGRGNTDTQYF. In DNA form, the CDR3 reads TGCAGTGCTTGTGGGAGGGGCAACACAGATACGCAGTATTTT.

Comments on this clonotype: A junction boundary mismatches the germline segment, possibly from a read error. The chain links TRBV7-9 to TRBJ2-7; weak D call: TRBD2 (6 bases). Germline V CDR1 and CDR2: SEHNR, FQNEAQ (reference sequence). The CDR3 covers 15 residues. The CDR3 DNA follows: TGTGCCGGCAGTCTGGGACTTTTAGGCTCCTACGAGCAGTACTTC. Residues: CAGSLGLLGSYEQYF.

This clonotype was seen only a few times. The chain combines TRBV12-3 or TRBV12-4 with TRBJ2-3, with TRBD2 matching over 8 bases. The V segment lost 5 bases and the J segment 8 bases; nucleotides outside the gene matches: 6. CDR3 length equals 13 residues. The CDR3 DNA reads TGTGCCAGCAGTCCCGACCGGGAGGGTACGCAGTATTTT. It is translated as CASSPDREGTQYF.

CDR3 residues: CASSLEYARRTYGYTF. CDR3 bases: TGTGCCAGCAGCTTAGAGTATGCCAGGAGAACCTATGGCTACACCTTC. The chain carries TRBV11-2 and TRBJ1-2, with D unresolved. This CDR3 comprises 16 residues. Deletions cut 0 bases from V and 4 bases from J, with 15 bases between. Germline-derived CDR1 and CDR2 are SGHAT and FQNNGV.

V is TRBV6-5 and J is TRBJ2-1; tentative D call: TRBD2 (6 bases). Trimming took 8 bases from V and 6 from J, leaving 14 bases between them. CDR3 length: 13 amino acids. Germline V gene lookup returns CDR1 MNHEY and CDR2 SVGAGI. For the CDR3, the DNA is TGTGCCAGCTCCAGCGGGTCCATCAATGAGCAGTTCTTC. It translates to CASSSGSINEQFF.

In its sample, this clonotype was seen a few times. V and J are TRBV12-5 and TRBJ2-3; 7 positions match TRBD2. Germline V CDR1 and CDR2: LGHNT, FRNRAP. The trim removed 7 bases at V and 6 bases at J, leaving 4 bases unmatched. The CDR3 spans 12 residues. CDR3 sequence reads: CASALLADTQYF. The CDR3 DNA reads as TGTGCTAGTGCCCTACTAGCGGATACGCAGTATTTT.

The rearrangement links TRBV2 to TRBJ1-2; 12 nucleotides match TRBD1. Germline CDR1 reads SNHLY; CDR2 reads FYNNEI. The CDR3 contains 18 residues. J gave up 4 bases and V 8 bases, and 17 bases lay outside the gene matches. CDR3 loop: CASFIKGTGGQTSYGYTF. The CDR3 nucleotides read TGTGCCAGCTTTATAAAGGGGACAGGGGGCCAAACTAGCTATGGCTACACCTTC.

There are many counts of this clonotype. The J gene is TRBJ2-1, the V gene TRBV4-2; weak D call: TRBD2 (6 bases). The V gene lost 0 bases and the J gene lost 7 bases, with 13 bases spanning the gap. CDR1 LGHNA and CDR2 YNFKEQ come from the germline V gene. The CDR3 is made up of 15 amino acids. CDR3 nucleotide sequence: TGTGCCAGCAGCCAAGATCGTGGCGGGATAAATGAGCAGTTCTTC. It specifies CASSQDRGGINEQFF.

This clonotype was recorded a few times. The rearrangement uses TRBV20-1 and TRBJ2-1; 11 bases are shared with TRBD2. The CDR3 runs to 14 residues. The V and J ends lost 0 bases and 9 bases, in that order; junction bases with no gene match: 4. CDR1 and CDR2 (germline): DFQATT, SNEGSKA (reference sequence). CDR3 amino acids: CSARDRGTSGEQFF. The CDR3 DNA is TGCAGTGCTAGAGATAGAGGGACTAGCGGTGAGCAGTTCTTC.

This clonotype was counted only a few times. The CDR3 DNA follows: TGTGCCAGCAGAGCACCGGGACCTTACGGATCGAATGAGCAGTACTTC. This encodes CASRAPGPYGSNEQYF. The chain joins TRBV12-3 or TRBV12-4 to TRBJ2-7; D possibly uses TRBD1 or TRBD2 (5 bases each). The CDR3 extends over 16 amino acids. V shed 6 bases and J shed 7 bases, with 25 bases lying between them.